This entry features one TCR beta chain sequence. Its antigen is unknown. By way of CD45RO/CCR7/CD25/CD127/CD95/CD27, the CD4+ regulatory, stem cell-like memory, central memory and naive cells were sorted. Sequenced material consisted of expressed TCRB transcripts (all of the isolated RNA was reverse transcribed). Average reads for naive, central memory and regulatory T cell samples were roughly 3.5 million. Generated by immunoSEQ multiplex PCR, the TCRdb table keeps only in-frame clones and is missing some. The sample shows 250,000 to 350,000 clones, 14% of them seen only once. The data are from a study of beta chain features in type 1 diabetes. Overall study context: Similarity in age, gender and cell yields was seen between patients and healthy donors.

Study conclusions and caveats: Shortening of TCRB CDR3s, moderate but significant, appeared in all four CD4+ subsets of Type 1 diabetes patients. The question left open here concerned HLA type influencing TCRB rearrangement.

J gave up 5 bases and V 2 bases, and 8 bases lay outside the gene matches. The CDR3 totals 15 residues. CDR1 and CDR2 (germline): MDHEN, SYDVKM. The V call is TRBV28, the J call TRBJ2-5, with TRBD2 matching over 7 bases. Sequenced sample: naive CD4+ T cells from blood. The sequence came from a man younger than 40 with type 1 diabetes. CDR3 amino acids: CASSLGGEGKETQYF. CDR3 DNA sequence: TGTGCCAGCAGTTTAGGAGGGGAGGGCAAGGAGACCCAGTACTTC. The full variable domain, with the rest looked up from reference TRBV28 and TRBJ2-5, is DVKVTQSSRYLVKRTGEKVFLECVQDMDHENMFWYRQDPGLGLRLIYFSYDVKMKEKGDIPEGYSVSREKKERFSLILESASTNQTSMYLCASSLGGEGKETQYFGPGTRLLVL.